These 4 T cell receptor beta chains came from one sample sequenced in a study of T-cell memory formation after mild COVID-19. In TCRdb, the 5' RACE reads were re-called with MiXCR into one record per CDR3 protein. Among about 300,000 distinct CDR3 sequences listed, around 19% were seen once. Specimen: PBMCs or a T cell subset sorted from them (not recorded which). These receptors were collected from a man between 18 and 35 years old who had mild COVID-19 (a few samples of this study predate the infection). Cell type and time point are not known.

This clonotype was detected a few times. DNA for the CDR3: TGTGCCAGCAGTCAGAGACTAGCGGGGACGCAGTATTTT. Its protein is CASSQRLAGTQYF. V is TRBV12-3 or TRBV12-4 and J is TRBJ2-3, with TRBD2 matching 11 bases. The J segment lost 9 bases and the V segment lost 5 bases, leaving 4 bases of the junction unmatched. CDR3 length: 13 residues.

The chain uses TRBV6-5 and TRBJ1-5, with D uncertain. The CDR3 consists of 15 residues. The germline V gene encodes CDR1 MNHEY and CDR2 SVGAGI. Trimming cost V 0 bases and J 3 bases, with 9 bases left between them. CDR3 amino acids: CASSYSAGDNQPQHF. The CDR3 region has the DNA TGTGCCAGCAGTTACTCTGCCGGAGACAATCAGCCCCAGCATTTT.

This clonotype occurred a few times. The J gene is TRBJ2-2, the V gene TRBV6-2 or TRBV6-3; D unclear. CDR1 is MNHEY and CDR2 is SVGEGT in the germline V gene. This CDR3 region has 12 residues. V shed 4 bases and J shed 7 bases, with 7 bases lying between them. CDR3 in amino acids: CASSWGVGELFF. CDR3 in DNA: TGTGCCAGCAGTTGGGGTGTCGGGGAGCTGTTTTTT.

This chain links TRBV11-2 with TRBJ2-2; TRBD2 matches 8 bases. The ends lost 1 base at V and 0 bases at J; junction bases unmatched: 13. CDR1 and CDR2 (germline): SGHAT, FQNNGV. CDR3 length: 20 amino acids. This CDR3 reads CASSLVGGLAGPANTGELFF. CDR3 sequence (DNA): TGTGCCAGCAGCTTAGTCGGCGGATTAGCGGGGCCCGCGAACACCGGGGAGCTGTTTTTT.